These 29 T cell receptor beta chains share one sample of origin, sequenced in a study of blood T cell repertoires in COVID-19. Profiling relied on immunoSEQ multiplex PCR, and the TCRdb table lists in-frame clones only, not all of them. The sample yields 20,000 to 25,000 clones, approximately 81% seen once. Sample: peripheral blood. The receptors were sampled from a middle-aged man with acute or convalescent COVID-19.

The chain carries TRBV6-1 and TRBJ2-3, with TRBD2 matching over 10 bases. Germline V lookup: CDR1 MNHNS, CDR2 SASEGT. The V segment lost 2 bases and the J segment 6 bases; nucleotides outside the gene matches: 11. The CDR3 length is 17 residues. The CDR3 region is CASSELLLAGAPDTQYF. DNA of the CDR3: TGTGCCAGCAGTGAACTTCTGCTAGCGGGAGCGCCGGATACGCAGTATTTT.

V and J are TRBV2 and TRBJ1-2; 10 bases are shared with TRBD1. The CDR3 is 13 amino acids. After removal of 7 bases from V and 7 bases from J, the junction contained 6 bases not matched to a gene. Germline CDR1 is SNHLY and CDR2 is FYNNEI. CDR3 DNA: TGTGCCAGCAAGGGACAGGGGTTTGGTGGCTACACCTTC. Its translation is CASKGQGFGGYTF.

The rearrangement uses TRBV5-4 and TRBJ2-5; TRBD2 aligns across 7 bases. Germline V lookup: CDR1 SGHNT, CDR2 YYREEE (reference sequence). CDR3 length: 14 residues. The V and J ends lost 4 bases and 5 bases, in that order; junction bases with no gene match: 8. The CDR3 spells CASSTAGSGETQYF. The CDR3 nucleotides read TGTGCCAGCAGCACAGCGGGGAGCGGGGAGACCCAGTACTTC.

This clone was recorded a few times. The rearrangement links TRBV19 to TRBJ1-5; D gene uncertain. In germline, CDR1 is LNHDA, CDR2 SQIVND (reference sequence). CDR3 length equals 15 residues. The V and J ends lost 1 base and 0 bases respectively, with 7 bases between them. In nucleotides, the CDR3 is TGTGCCAGTAGTATAGCGGGGTTTAGCAATCAGCCCCAGCATTTT. This codes for CASSIAGFSNQPQHF.

The CDR3 nucleotides read TGTGCCAGCAGCGGGATTAGCGGGAACACCGGGGAGCTGTTTTTT. It yields the protein CASSGISGNTGELFF. The chain has TRBV11-3 and TRBJ2-2; D may be TRBD2 (6 bases). This CDR3 region has 15 residues. Looked up from germline, CDR1 is SGHNT and CDR2 is YENEEA. Trimming removed 5 bases from V and 1 base from J, with 11 bases in between. Full variable domain (remainder filled in from reference TRBV11-3 and TRBJ2-2): EAGVVQSPRYKIIEKKQPVAFWCNPISGHNTLYWYLQNLGQGPELLIRYENEEAVDDSQLPKDRFSAERLKGVDSTLKIQPAELGDSAVYLCASSGISGNTGELFFGEGSRLTVL.

V usage is TRBV5-1 and J usage is TRBJ2-1; no definite D call. V lost 0 bases and J 5 bases, leaving 9 bases between the germline ends. There are 14 residues in the CDR3. Germline CDR1 is SGHRS and CDR2 is YFSETQ. CDR3 in amino acids: CASSLAPRNNEQFF. The DNA for the CDR3 is TGCGCCAGCAGCTTGGCACCCAGAAACAATGAGCAGTTCTTC.

The rearrangement links TRBV7-2 to TRBJ1-1; D gene uncertain. The V end lost 3 bases, the J end lost 2 bases, and 10 bases lay between the germline ends. Germline V gene sequence: CDR1 SGHTA, CDR2 FQGNSA. The CDR3 extends over 14 amino acids. DNA of the CDR3: TGTGCCAGCAGCTTTATTCGGGATAACACTGAAGCTTTCTTT. This codes for CASSFIRDNTEAFF.

V usage is TRBV15 and J usage is TRBJ1-1; D gene uncertain. The V and J ends lost 6 bases and 1 base respectively, with 12 bases between them. Looked up from germline, CDR1 is LNHNV and CDR2 is YYDKDF (reference sequence). This CDR3 contains 14 residues. CDR3 amino acids: CATRLAAENTEAFF. CDR3 nucleotide sequence: TGTGCCACCAGGTTAGCAGCCGAGAACACTGAAGCTTTCTTT.

The genes are TRBV27 and TRBJ2-7, with a weak D call TRBD2 (6 bases). The CDR3 is 14 residues long. Germline loops: CDR1 MNHEY, CDR2 SMNVEV (reference sequence). The ends were cut back, 1 base at V and 7 bases at J, with 14 bases in the middle. CDR3 DNA sequence: TGTGCCAGCAGTTTATACTCGGGAGTGCGTGAGCAGTACTTC. It yields the protein CASSLYSGVREQYF.

The chain couples TRBV5-6 to TRBJ1-1, with no clear D. This CDR3 is 13 amino acids long. Germline V gene lookup returns CDR1 SGHDT and CDR2 YYEEEE. V was cut by 2 bases and J by 2 bases, with 7 bases left in between. CDR3 bases: TGTGCCAGCAGCTTCGCGGCCAACACTGAAGCTTTCTTT. Translation: CASSFAANTEAFF.

By share, this clone counts as medium-sized. The chain employs TRBV3-1 (or the pseudogene TRBV3-2) and TRBJ1-1; D remains unclear. CDR1 and CDR2 from the germline V gene are LGHDT and YNNKEL (reference sequence). The V end lost 0 bases, the J end lost 2 bases, and 13 bases lay between the germline ends. This CDR3 is built from 16 residues. This CDR3 is CASSQDLYSLNTEAFF. In nucleotides, the CDR3 is TGTGCCAGCAGCCAAGATCTGTACAGCCTAAACACTGAAGCTTTCTTT.

This clone was recorded once. The genes are TRBV28 and TRBJ2-7; 15 bases agree with TRBD2. Germline V gene data show CDR1 as MDHEN and CDR2 as SYDVKM. The V gene end was trimmed by 6 bases and the J gene end by 5 bases; junction bases not matched to a gene: 8. The length of the CDR3 is 16 residues. The CDR3 sequence: CASSRWTSGRGNEQYF. The CDR3 DNA reads as TGTGCCAGCAGCCGCTGGACTAGCGGGAGGGGTAACGAGCAGTACTTC.

There are a few counts of this clone. The chain recombines TRBV9 with TRBJ2-5, with no clear D. CDR3 size: 11 residues. CDR1 and CDR2 from the germline V gene are SGDLS and YYNGEE. V was pared by 3 bases and J by 5 bases, with 5 bases between. The CDR3 DNA sequence: TGTGCCAGCAGCGCCTCGGAGACCCAGTACTTC. Amino acid sequence: CASSASETQYF.

This chain uses TRBV19 with TRBJ2-2; D gene uncertain. Germline values: CDR1 LNHDA, CDR2 SQIVND (reference sequence). This CDR3 spans 14 amino acids. V lost 6 bases and J 0 bases, leaving 8 bases between the germline ends. This CDR3 is CASSTQANTGELFF. CDR3 coding DNA: TGTGCCAGTAGCACCCAGGCGAACACCGGGGAGCTGTTTTTT.

The J gene is TRBJ1-1, the V gene TRBV11-2, with 9 bases identical to TRBD1. V was pared by 4 bases and J by 11 bases, with 14 bases of the junction left unmatched. The CDR3 runs 15 residues. CDR1 SGHAT and CDR2 FQNNGV come from the germline V gene. The CDR3 DNA reads as TGTGCCAGCAGCTCAATTAGGACAGGGGATCCTCTGGCTTTCTTT. Translating gives CASSSIRTGDPLAFF. The entire variable domain, with the rest obtained from reference TRBV11-2 and TRBJ1-1, is as follows: EAGVAQSPRYKIIEKRQSVAFWCNPISGHATLYWYQQILGQGPKLLIQFQNNGVVDDSQLPKDRFSAERLKGVDSTLKIQPAKLEDSAVYLCASSSIRTGDPLAFFGQGTRLTVV.

Written as DNA, the CDR3 is TGTGCCTGGAGCCCAGGTCAGGGGGCCTACGAGCAGTACTTC. As protein: CAWSPGQGAYEQYF. V is TRBV30 and J is TRBJ2-7, with 7 positions matching TRBD1. CDR1 is GTSNPN, CDR2 SVGIG, per germline (reference sequence). The CDR3 length is 14 residues. The J segment lost 2 bases and the V segment lost 3 bases, leaving 7 bases of the junction unmatched.

The CDR3 sequence: CASSGTGNTGELFF. The CDR3 bases are TGTGCCAGCAGCGGGACAGGGAACACCGGGGAGCTGTTTTTT. The gene calls are TRBV7-3 and TRBJ2-2, with 8 bases identical to TRBD1. The CDR3 covers 14 residues. Germline V gene lookup returns CDR1 SGHTA and CDR2 FQGTGA. With V trimmed by 5 bases and J by 1 base, 0 bases remained unmatched.

This chain joins TRBV6-2 or TRBV6-3 and TRBJ1-4; TRBD1 might be the D (5 bases). The germline V gene encodes CDR1 MNHEY and CDR2 SVGEGT. The CDR3 has 14 residues. Trimming left V 4 bases short and J 5 bases short, with 11 bases between. The CDR3 sequence is CASSLEGRNEKLFF. The CDR3, as DNA: TGTGCCAGCAGTTTGGAGGGGAGGAATGAAAAACTGTTTTTT.

The J gene is TRBJ2-2, the V gene TRBV7-2; perhaps TRBD1 as D (6 bases). CDR3 size: 16 residues. CDR1 SGHTA and CDR2 FQGNSA come from the germline V gene. Trimming shortened V by 7 bases and J by 0 bases, and 15 bases separated the two germline ends. CDR3: CASTFEGTTNTGELFF. The CDR3 bases are TGTGCCAGCACCTTCGAAGGGACAACGAACACCGGGGAGCTGTTTTTT.

The chain uses TRBV30 and TRBJ1-2, with 7 bases fitting TRBD1. The germline CDR1 and CDR2 sequences are GTSNPN and SVGIG (reference sequence). Trimming took 4 bases from V and 7 from J; bases not matched to a gene: 6. There are 12 residues in the CDR3. The CDR3 DNA sequence: TGTGCCTGGAATAACAGGGGAGGTGGCTACACCTTC. This sequence encodes CAWNNRGGGYTF.

The chain employs TRBV11-2 and TRBJ2-2, with TRBD2 matching over 7 bases. The CDR3 spans 16 residues. Germline V gene lookup returns CDR1 SGHAT and CDR2 FQNNGV. Losses at the gene ends were 7 bases for V and 4 bases for J; bases not matched to a gene: 12. For the CDR3, the DNA is TGTGCCAGCATCGATTTTGGGGGAGGGGCCACCGGGGAGCTGTTTTTT. Translation gives CASIDFGGGATGELFF.

The chain uses TRBV7-7 and TRBJ2-3; tentative D call: TRBD2 (5 bases). CDR3 length: 12 amino acids. The germline V and J ends were trimmed by 5 bases and 4 bases, with 7 bases remaining between them. Germline V gene sequence: CDR1 SSHAT, CDR2 FNYEAQ (reference sequence). The CDR3 reads CASSPLADTQYF. CDR3 nucleotides: TGTGCCAGCAGCCCACTAGCAGATACGCAGTATTTT. The whole variable domain, filled in from reference TRBV7-7 and TRBJ2-3, reads GAGVSQSPRYKVTKRGQDVTLRCDPISSHATLYWYQQALGQGPEFLTYFNYEAQPDKSGLPSDRFSAERPEGSISTLTIQRTEQRDSAMYRCASSPLADTQYFGPGTRLTVL.

This chain links TRBV19 with TRBJ1-6, with 10 positions matching TRBD1. Losses at the gene ends were 4 bases for V and 9 bases for J; bases not matched to a gene: 15. The CDR3 length is 18 residues. Germline V CDR1 and CDR2: LNHDA, SQIVND (reference sequence). The CDR3 DNA follows: TGTGCCAGTAGTACTCAGATCGTCGGACAGGGGGTTAGTTCACCCCTCCACTTT. This codes for CASSTQIVGQGVSSPLHF.

The chain combines TRBV12-3 or TRBV12-4 with TRBJ2-5; 8 positions agree with TRBD2. V shed 6 bases and J 4 bases; nucleotides not matched to a gene: 4. The CDR3 spans 13 residues. DNA for the CDR3: TGTGCCAGCAGGTCGGGGGGGCGAGAGACCCAGTACTTC. Its protein product is CASRSGGRETQYF.

The chain joins TRBV27 to TRBJ1-1; a weak D match, TRBD1 (6 bases). V was pared by 10 bases and J by 6 bases, with 12 bases between. CDR1 is MNHEY, CDR2 SMNVEV, per germline (reference sequence). The CDR3 runs 11 residues. CDR3 sequence reads: CATRTASEAFF. DNA for the CDR3: TGTGCCACCCGGACAGCATCTGAAGCTTTCTTT.

The genes are TRBV5-8 and TRBJ1-1, with D possibly TRBD1 on 6 matching bases. V lost 5 bases and J lost 1, with 15 bases in between. The germline V gene encodes CDR1 SGHTS and CDR2 YDEGEE. The CDR3 extends over 15 amino acids. CDR3 amino acids: CASRLGGLGNTEAFF. The DNA for the CDR3 is TGTGCCAGCAGGCTCGGGGGGCTCGGGAACACTGAAGCTTTCTTT. The variable domain in full, with the rest retrieved from reference TRBV5-8 and TRBJ1-1, is EAGVTQSPTHLIKTRGQQATLRCSPISGHTSVYWYQQALGLGLQFLLWYDEGEERNRGNFPPRFSGRQFPNYSSELNVNALELEDSALYLCASRLGGLGNTEAFFGQGTRLTVV.

The chain joins TRBV18 to TRBJ1-5, with 10 nucleotides matching TRBD1. The germline V gene has CDR1 KGHSH and CDR2 LQKENI. The CDR3 is 15 amino acids. Trimming cost V 3 bases and J 1 base; bases outside gene matches: 0. CDR3 nucleotide sequence: TGTGCCAGCTCACCGGGACAGGGGAGCAATCAGCCCCAGCATTTT. It specifies CASSPGQGSNQPQHF. The complete variable domain, with remaining parts taken from reference TRBV18 and TRBJ1-5, reads NAGVMQNPRHLVRRRGQEARLRCSPMKGHSHVYWYRQLPEEGLKFMVYLQKENIIDESGMPKERFSAEFPKEGPSILRIQQVVRGDSAAYFCASSPGQGSNQPQHFGDGTRLSIL.

This clone was recorded a few times. The chain employs TRBV9 and TRBJ1-2; possibly TRBD1 for D (5 bases). Germline V gene lookup returns CDR1 SGDLS and CDR2 YYNGEE. The V gene lost 1 base and the J gene lost 2 bases, with 12 bases spanning the gap. The CDR3 has 15 amino acids. CDR3 sequence reads: CASSVSDKSNYGYTF. CDR3 bases: TGTGCCAGCAGCGTATCGGACAAATCAAACTATGGCTACACCTTC.

This chain joins TRBV5-8 and TRBJ1-3, with TRBD1 matching 9 bases. With 4 bases clipped from V and 3 bases from J, the junction kept 8 bases outside the gene matches. Germline V gives CDR1 SGHTS, CDR2 YDEGEE. The CDR3 loop spans 16 amino acids. The CDR3 loop is CASSPRQGGLGNTIYF. Here the CDR3 DNA reads TGTGCCAGCAGCCCTCGACAGGGGGGCCTTGGAAACACCATATATTTT.